The entry that follows covers one TCR beta chain sequence. Its specific antigen is unknown. No much larger clone is present one base from it, and per-base qualities are unavailable. Library method: the immunoSEQ multiplex PCR assay. The multiplex PCR relied on a mix of 60 forward primers for TCR Vbeta segments and 13 reverse primers for TCR Jbeta segments. Amplification of the CDR3 region of rearranged TCR beta genes was performed with a multiplex PCR assay on genomic DNA. On the Illumina HiSeq System, the amplified TCR beta libraries were sequenced as 87-base-pair reads. Regarding the original processing steps: In a later analysis, tens of millions of unique TCR beta chains were counted across the approximately 640 repertoires, and approximately 11 million of these chains were shared by at least two donors. Raw reads were error-corrected and collapsed into unique sequences by a nearest-neighbor algorithm in which closely related sequences were merged to remove PCR and sequencing errors. To assign V, D and J gene segments, CDR3 sequences were aligned to IMGT reference sequences. For a sequence to be retained, at least a six-nucleotide match to both a V gene segment and a J gene segment was required. Rearrangements were classified as productive when the CDR3 lacked stop codons and remained in frame with V and J, and all other rearrangements were classified as non-productive. Following IMGT convention, CDR3 was defined as the stretch from the second conserved V-encoded cysteine up to the conserved J-encoded phenylalanine. In an earlier analysis of 500 to 650 of the donors, sequences lacking an unambiguous match to a single V gene segment were excluded. An earlier analysis of several hundred of the donors classified V segments as functional when productive rearrangements were above 56.7% and as segregating when the standard deviation between donors was above 5%. To diagnose cytomegalovirus status from the catalog of TCR beta chain sequences, a statistical classification framework was built. A later analysis assigned V and J genes by comparing TCR nucleotide sequences with IMGT/GENE-DB human TR gene sequences. Using the TCRdist pipeline, a later analysis assigned CDR3 sequences along with most-parsimonious VDJ recombination scenarios. In a later analysis, every TCR beta chain was defined by the combination of its CDR3 amino acid sequence and its V-gene family, and reads without a unique V-gene family were dropped. A later analysis removed roughly 590 highly shared, low-generation-probability nucleotide sequences to deal with suspected cross-contamination and a sequencing artifact. In a later analysis, a clonal expansion index was calculated for each public chain from normalized within-repertoire ranks of inferred template counts. A later analysis computed generation probabilities with a VDJ recombination model fitted to out-of-frame rearrangements, and checked the results against IGoR. A later analysis scored TCR-TCR, TCR-HLA and TCR-CMV co-occurrence with hypergeometric tests, applying a repertoire-size bias correction to TCR pairs. False discovery rates were estimated in a later analysis by permuting HLA or CMV assignments 20 times. In a later analysis, co-occurring TCRs were grouped using DBSCAN, with TCRdist sequence similarity added in when clustering inside HLA-allele-positive subsets. Repertoires with fewer than 30,000 or more than 120,000 public chains, plus five repertoires with anomalous nucleotide sharing, were excluded from co-occurrence clustering. The immuneACCESS repertoire file appears here via TCRdb, limited to in-frame rearrangements. These files lack a portion of the clones; in checked studies, under half of the deficit traces to unresolved V genes, and the cause of the others is not known. D and trimming come from the DNA, and the V and J calls and clone size come from that table. This sample holds over 150,000 clones; 75% to 90% were observed only once. The top ten hold approximately 2% of the sample.

The cohort comprised 670 or so healthy bone marrow donors. At the time of sampling, all cohort members were nominally healthy, though unrecorded immune exposures were likely present. The donor was CMV seronegative and belonged to the group of over 350 seronegative cohort members. Every donor gave a peripheral blood sample, and the peripheral blood mononuclear cells from that sample were used for TCR beta sequencing. The Qiagen DNeasy Blood Extraction Kit was used to extract genomic DNA from the blood cell samples. The data were taken from a study of cytomegalovirus exposure and HLA in healthy donors (dated by TCRdb to the late 2010s). Notes on the research overall: According to an earlier analysis of 587 of the donors, about 179 million T cells yielded roughly 110 million unique TCR beta sequences and 276 Gb of sequence data. Alongside the repertoire data, information on donor age, sex, ethnicity and CMV serostatus was compiled. An early release covering roughly 640 HLA-typed donors comprised around 300 gigabases of sequencing data and tens of millions of unique TCR sequences. High-throughput TCR immunosequencing, statistical association of individual TCRs with disease status, and machine learning were combined to predict cytomegalovirus infection status. Typing coverage varied by locus: roughly 629-630 donors for A, B, C, DRB1 and DQB1; 522 for DQA1; approximately 610 for DPA1; approximately 470 for DPB1. The genetic ancestry cluster associated with self-reported Caucasian donors included over 65% of the roughly 380 genotyped donors. The later analysis used no new phenotypic data to find candidate immune exposures, relying instead on TCR beta sequences and their occurrence across donors. In a later analysis, previously published TCR beta repertoires from about 640 donors were re-analyzed and high-resolution HLA genotyping was added so that TCR occurrence patterns could be studied. Using immunosequencing, the study profiled T cell repertoires from 666 subjects and related those repertoires to cytomegalovirus serostatus. All discovery cohort repertoires had been generated using a single sequencing platform. Four to six DR-DQ haplotypes were handled as single units for association and clustering, since linkage in the cohort was strong. On average, roughly 250,000 unique TCR beta nucleotide sequences were sequenced per donor among 398 genotyped donors of the cohort, with roughly 18% of those sequences being non-productive. To decide whether each TCR beta V gene segment behaved as functional or pseudogenic, an earlier analysis of over 500 of the donors relied on high-throughput TCR beta sequencing. Class I and class II HLA loci were covered by the typing at four-digit resolution. In a later genetic analysis, genome-wide SNP genotypes for about 60% of the 666 donors were used, and that subset was treated as a discovery cohort. Besides the first cohort of 666 subjects, a separate validation cohort made up of about 120 different subjects was used. The study was designed to test whether signatures of past pathogen exposure could be identified by cataloging public T cell receptors. The investigation overall reported the following: In a later analysis, HLA-associated TCR beta chains were found to be more clonally expanded and to have lower generation probabilities than equally common non-associated chains. A further reported finding was that TCR beta sequences accurately predicted the HLA-A and HLA-B alleles for most subjects in the first cohort. In vitro tests confirmed that a few of the cytomegalovirus-associated TCR beta chains recognize cytomegalovirus antigens. Assigning TCR associations to individual alleles was difficult when HLA alleles, especially DR and DQ, strongly co-occurred. Only TCR beta chains were sequenced in this cohort, and the absence of alpha or paired-chain data limited detectable features. The authors suggested that the approach could potentially be extended to other disease states and immunological phenotypes. According to a later analysis, most CMV-associated TCR beta chains appeared to be HLA-restricted, and the HLA associations seemed to be driven largely by CMV exposure. An earlier analysis of around 600 of the donors showed that most TCR beta V segments appeared in productive rearrangements either about 87% or about 30% of the time, which broadly matched IMGT annotations. Specific HLA alleles were associated with around 18,000 TCR beta sequences at a false discovery rate of 0.05 in a later analysis. Most TCR sequences were seen in very few donors, while some public TCRs were found in many individuals. The classifier was reported to diagnose cytomegalovirus status with high specificity and sensitivity in both the original and validation cohorts. V-gene and J-gene trimming of TCR beta chains was associated with a missense DCLRE1C variant in a later genetic analysis, and the association was replicated in an independent cohort. Roughly uniform sequencing depth across donors was assumed in presence/absence analyses, although this assumption may not hold. In a later analysis, the rate of TCR association differed among HLA loci, with DRB1 alleles having the most associated TCRs and HLA-C alleles having the fewest. The study gave a list of 150 to 200 TCR beta chains associated with cytomegalovirus. Immune exposure information for the cohort was limited to CMV serostatus. Compared with the 666-donor mean, donors in an Asian-associated ancestry cluster had fewer N-insertions in productive TCRs, according to a later genetic analysis. A cluster of highly shared sequence variants was judged likely to be a technical artifact of the sequencing pipeline. A later analysis reported that several top co-occurrence clusters appeared linked to parvovirus B19, influenza, CMV and Epstein-Barr virus. Linkage disequilibrium might explain the correlated functional status among segregating V segments, but an unknown experimental factor could not be ruled out. Seventeen rarely observed V segments, including chromosome 9 orphons, were excluded from the earlier analysis of about 610 of the donors because counts were too low. HLA typing was unavailable for some donors at each locus, so association tests used only the typed subset.

This receptor was obtained from a woman between 18 and 29 years old in good health and CMV-seronegative. The sample was PBMCs.

The sequenced DNA is TGTGCCAGCAGCCAAGATTATCCTGACAGGCCCCCTGAAAAACTGTTTTTT. Its protein product is CASSQDYPDRPPEKLFF. The rearrangement combines TRBV4-2 with TRBJ1-4, and TRBD1 may be the D gene, going by 6 matching bases. The CDR3 runs 17 amino acids, cysteine and phenylalanine included. The only DNA kept is the CDR3, 51 bases in frame from the first base. V loses 0 bases of germline sequence and J loses 7 bases, and the interval between the two ends is 18 bases. The germline V gene yields LGHNA for CDR1 and YNFKEQ for CDR2.